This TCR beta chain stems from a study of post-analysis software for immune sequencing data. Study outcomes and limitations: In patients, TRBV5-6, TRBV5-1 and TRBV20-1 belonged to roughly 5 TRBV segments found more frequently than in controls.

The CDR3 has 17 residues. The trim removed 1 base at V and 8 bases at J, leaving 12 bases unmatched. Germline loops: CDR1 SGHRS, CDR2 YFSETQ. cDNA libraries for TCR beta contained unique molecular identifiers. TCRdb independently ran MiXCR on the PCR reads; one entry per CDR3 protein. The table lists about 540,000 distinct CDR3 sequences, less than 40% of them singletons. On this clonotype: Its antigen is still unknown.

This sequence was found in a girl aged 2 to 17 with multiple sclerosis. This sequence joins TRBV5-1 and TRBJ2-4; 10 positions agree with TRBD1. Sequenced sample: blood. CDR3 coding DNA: TGCGCCAGCAGCTTGCTCGGGACAGGGGAGTGGAGGGACATTCAGTACTTC. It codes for CASSLLGTGEWRDIQYF.